The 28 T cell receptor beta chains below were found in one sample sequenced in a study of early T cells in non-severe SARS-CoV-2 infection. TCRdb processed the 5' RACE reads anew with MiXCR; each CDR3 protein has one entry. The sample holds more than 65,000 distinct CDR3 sequences, more than 3.5% seen once. The sample consisted of whole blood, taken at baseline. The receptors come from an adult who was a healthcare worker with PCR-confirmed SARS-CoV-2 infection or an uninfected control (not recorded which). The donor label of this sample is uncertain.

The sample holds many counts of this clonotype. This chain connects TRBV28 to TRBJ1-5, with 7 bases identical to TRBD1. Losses at the gene ends were 5 bases for V and 6 bases for J; bases not matched to a gene: 1. Per germline, CDR1 MDHEN and CDR2 SYDVKM. The CDR3 contains 12 residues. This chain's CDR3 is CASSNRGQPQHF. The CDR3 coding sequence is TGTGCCAGCAGTAACAGGGGTCAGCCCCAGCATTTT.

This clonotype occurred a few times. CDR3 nucleotides: TGTGCCAGCAGTGCTGGACAGGGAAGCGAAAAACTGTTTTTT. It encodes CASSAGQGSEKLFF. The V and J genes are TRBV12-3 or TRBV12-4 and TRBJ1-4; 8 bases fit TRBD1. This CDR3 region has 14 residues. The V and J ends lost 5 bases and 8 bases, in that order; junction bases with no gene match: 7.

This clonotype was counted only a few times. The chain recombines TRBV5-1 with TRBJ2-7, with TRBD1 matching 10 bases. Germline V CDR1 and CDR2: SGHRS, YFSETQ. V trimming: 6 bases; J trimming: 5 bases; junction bases outside the gene matches: 11. This CDR3 is built from 15 residues. DNA of the CDR3: TGCGCCAGCAACCCTAGACAGGGGGCTCTCCACGAGCAGTACTTC. Translating it yields CASNPRQGALHEQYF.

This clonotype was counted many times. The rearrangement joins TRBV11-2 to TRBJ2-5; the D is unclear. Deletions cut 5 bases from V and 2 bases from J, with 3 bases between. The CDR3 has 11 amino acids. Germline V lookup: CDR1 SGHAT, CDR2 FQNNGV. This CDR3 is CASSVQETQYF. The CDR3 DNA reads TGTGCCAGCAGCGTACAAGAGACCCAGTACTTC.

This clonotype was observed many times. This sequence joins TRBV7-2 and TRBJ1-5; D uncertain. The CDR3 runs to 15 residues. The V gene's germline CDR1 is SGHTA and CDR2 FQGNSA. Trimming took 7 bases from V and 2 from J, leaving 15 bases between them. CDR3 protein: CASTLMGAGNQPQHF. The CDR3 nucleotides are TGTGCCAGCACCCTCATGGGAGCGGGCAATCAGCCCCAGCATTTT.

This clonotype was seen more than once but under ten times. The chain combines TRBV7-9 with TRBJ1-6, with D possibly matching TRBD1 (6 bases). The CDR3 is made up of 15 amino acids. From germline, CDR1 is SEHNR and CDR2 FQNEAQ (reference sequence). V was shortened by 5 bases and J by 7 bases, with 15 bases between the two germline ends. The CDR3 sequence is CASSPSGQLNSPLHF. As DNA, the CDR3 is TGTGCCAGCAGCCCTTCTGGACAGTTAAATTCACCCCTCCACTTT. Combining the CDR3 with reference TRBV7-9 and TRBJ1-6 gives the whole variable domain DTGVSQNPRHKITKRGQNVTFRCDPISEHNRLYWYRQTLGQGPEFLTYFQNEAQLEKSRLLSDRFSAERPKGSFSTLEIQRTEQGDSAMYLCASSPSGQLNSPLHFGNGTRLTVT.

This clonotype was counted at least ten times. V and J are TRBV7-9 and TRBJ1-2; no firm D call. The CDR3 covers 14 residues. The V end was cut by 3 bases, the J end by 4 bases, with 12 bases between. Germline V gene data show CDR1 as SEHNR and CDR2 as FQNEAQ (reference sequence). The CDR3 reads CASSLWEASYGYTF. CDR3 nucleotide sequence: TGTGCCAGCAGCTTGTGGGAAGCGAGCTATGGCTACACCTTC.

This clonotype was detected a few times. J is TRBJ2-1 and V is TRBV7-6; 9 nucleotides line up with TRBD1. The CDR3 is 18 residues long. V shed 1 base, J shed 8 bases, and the junction held 15 bases outside the gene matches. The germline CDR1 and CDR2 sequences are SGHVS and FNYEAQ. The CDR3 region has the DNA TGTGCCAGCAGCTTAGGCACACCGGGACAGGGATATATCCATGAGCAGTTCTTC. Its protein product is CASSLGTPGQGYIHEQFF.

This clonotype was observed at least ten times. This chain joins TRBV5-4 and TRBJ2-2; unclear D gene. CDR3 length equals 12 residues. Trimming removed 6 bases from V and 0 bases from J, with 3 bases in between. Germline V gene lookup returns CDR1 SGHNT and CDR2 YYREEE (reference sequence). The CDR3 sequence is CASNTNTGELFF. DNA for the CDR3: TGTGCCAGCAACACGAACACCGGGGAGCTGTTTTTT.

V and J are TRBV7-6 and TRBJ2-1; D is perhaps TRBD2 (6 bases). CDR1 and CDR2 from the germline V gene are SGHVS and FNYEAQ. The CDR3 runs to 18 residues. The V end lost 1 base, the J end lost 10 bases, and 26 bases lay between the germline ends. The CDR3 region has the DNA TGTGCCAGCAGCTTAGTCCCCTCCGGGAGAGCGGAGCGGACAGAGCAGTTCTTC. Amino acid sequence: CASSLVPSGRAERTEQFF. The full variable domain, rest sourced from reference TRBV7-6 and TRBJ2-1, is GAGVSQSPRYKVTKRGQDVALRCDPISGHVSLYWYRQALGQGPEFLTYFNYEAQQDKSGLPNDRFSAERPEGSISTLTIQRTEQRDSAMYRCASSLVPSGRAERTEQFFGPGTRLTVL.

This clonotype was seen a few times. This chain joins TRBV10-3 and TRBJ1-4, with 11 bases lining up with TRBD1. V was clipped by 2 bases and J by 8 bases; unmatched bases: 4. The CDR3 consists of 15 residues. Germline CDR1 ENHRY, CDR2 SYGVKD. The CDR3 loop reads CAISEGQGAGEKLFF. The CDR3 region has the DNA TGTGCCATCAGTGAGGGACAGGGGGCAGGGGAAAAACTGTTTTTT.

This clonotype was observed a handful of times. This rearrangement joins TRBV5-4 to TRBJ2-7, with D possibly TRBD2 on 7 matching bases. The CDR3 runs to 14 residues. Germline V gene data show CDR1 as SGHNT and CDR2 as YYREEE (reference sequence). Deletions cut 4 bases from V and 5 bases from J, with 16 bases between. CDR3 in DNA: TGTGCCAGCAGCCTGGGGGGGGGCCTGGACGAGCAGTACTTC. Translation gives CASSLGGGLDEQYF.

This clonotype was seen repeatedly, ten times or more. This rearrangement joins TRBV6-4 to TRBJ2-1; the D is unclear. V was clipped by 2 bases and J by 5 bases, with 7 bases between them. This CDR3 is built from 13 residues. CDR1 is MRHNA, CDR2 SNTAGT, per germline. DNA for the CDR3: TGTGCCAGCAGTGACGAAGGCCACAATGAGCAGTTCTTC. Translating it yields CASSDEGHNEQFF.

This clonotype was observed at least ten times. CDR3 nucleotide sequence: TGTGCCAGCAGTTTTTGGACTAGCGGGGGTTACGAGCAGTACTTC. Translating gives CASSFWTSGGYEQYF. V and J are TRBV27 and TRBJ2-7; TRBD2 matches 13 bases. With 3 bases clipped from V and 4 bases from J, the junction kept 3 bases outside the gene matches. Germline CDR1 reads MNHEY; CDR2 reads SMNVEV (reference sequence). This CDR3 region has 15 residues.

This clonotype has at least ten counts. This chain connects TRBV20-1 to TRBJ2-3; no definite D call. The CDR3 contains 13 residues. V lost 3 bases to trimming and J lost 2 bases, with 9 bases between them. The V gene's germline CDR1 is DFQATT and CDR2 SNEGSKA (reference sequence). The CDR3 spells CSASGAATDTQYF. The CDR3 coding sequence is TGCAGTGCTAGCGGCGCCGCCACAGATACGCAGTATTTT.

The genes are TRBV25-1 and TRBJ1-5, with D uncertain. The CDR3 spans 13 residues. Per the germline V gene, CDR1 is MGHDK and CDR2 is SYGVNS. Trimming removed 4 bases from V and 5 bases from J, with 9 bases in between. Here the CDR3 DNA reads TGTGCCAGCAGTGTATCAGGATATCAGCCCCAGCATTTT. This encodes CASSVSGYQPQHF. Complete variable domain (other parts from reference TRBV25-1 and TRBJ1-5): EADIYQTPRYLVIGTGKKITLECSQTMGHDKMYWYQQDPGMELHLIHYSYGVNSTEKGDLSSESTVSRIRTEHFPLTLESARPSHTSQYLCASSVSGYQPQHFGDGTRLSIL.

CDR3: CASSFAGWAEKLFF. CDR3 bases: TGTGCCAGCAGCTTTGCGGGGTGGGCGGAAAAACTGTTTTTT. This chain connects TRBV7-2 to TRBJ1-4; D unclear. Germline assignment: CDR1 SGHTA and CDR2 FQGNSA. Trimming stripped 3 bases from V and 8 bases from J, with 13 bases between. CDR3 length: 14 residues.

This clonotype was detected only a few times. The CDR3 loop reads CAWSVSGGNQPQHF. CDR3 nucleotides: TGTGCCTGGAGTGTAAGCGGGGGCAATCAGCCCCAGCATTTT. The chain recombines TRBV30 with TRBJ1-5; D is unclear. Germline CDR1 is GTSNPN and CDR2 is SVGIG (reference sequence). V lost 0 bases and J lost 2, with 8 bases in between. The CDR3 contains 14 residues. The full variable domain, with the rest looked up from reference TRBV30 and TRBJ1-5, is SQTIHQWPATLVQPVGSPLSLECTVEGTSNPNLYWYRQAAGRGLQLLFYSVGIGQISSEVPQNLSASRPQDRQFILSSKKLLLSDSGFYLCAWSVSGGNQPQHFGDGTRLSIL.

The rearrangement uses TRBV6-5 and TRBJ1-4; 8 positions match TRBD1. The CDR3 is 16 residues long. Germline-derived CDR1 and CDR2 are MNHEY and SVGAGI. Unmatched junction bases numbered 3, after V lost 0 bases and J lost 3 bases. The CDR3 loop is CASSYSTGAANEKLFF. In DNA, the CDR3 is TGTGCCAGCAGTTACTCGACAGGGGCAGCTAATGAAAAACTGTTTTTT.

This clonotype has just a few counts. The genes are TRBV5-1 and TRBJ1-1; no reliable D call. The CDR3 covers 15 residues. The germline V gene has CDR1 SGHRS and CDR2 YFSETQ. Between the trimmed V and J ends, which lost 0 bases and 4 bases, there was a span of 13 bases. CDR3 protein: CASSLVGVRGTEAFF. CDR3 DNA sequence: TGCGCCAGCAGCTTGGTTGGGGTTCGTGGCACTGAAGCTTTCTTT.

This clonotype was seen more than once but under ten times. The chain combines TRBV11-2 with TRBJ2-5; 8 positions agree with TRBD2. The CDR3 sequence is 17 residues long. Germline assignment: CDR1 SGHAT and CDR2 FQNNGV. Trimming at V came to 5 bases and at J to 2 bases, leaving 13 bases not matched to a gene. The CDR3 here is CASSPTYGGGTQETQYF. The CDR3, as DNA: TGTGCCAGCAGCCCCACCTATGGCGGGGGGACACAAGAGACCCAGTACTTC.

This clonotype was counted at least ten times. This sequence joins TRBV29-1 and TRBJ2-7, with D hard to call. V was trimmed by 5 bases and J by 2 bases, leaving 13 bases between them. Germline V gene lookup returns CDR1 SQVTM and CDR2 ANQGSEA. This CDR3 has 13 amino acids. CDR3 in DNA: TGCAGCGTTACCCACAACTCGCCCTACGAGCAGTACTTC. Amino acids: CSVTHNSPYEQYF.

The rearrangement joins TRBV6-2 or TRBV6-3 to TRBJ1-1; D remains ambiguous. The ends were cut back, 5 bases at V and 3 bases at J, with 13 bases in the middle. The CDR3 totals 14 residues. Germline values: CDR1 MNHEY, CDR2 SVGEGT. CDR3 sequence reads: CASSPRIPDTEAFF. CDR3 bases: TGTGCCAGCAGTCCGAGGATTCCCGACACTGAAGCTTTCTTT.

Many counts were recorded for this clonotype. V usage is TRBV11-2 and J usage is TRBJ2-3, with 8 bases lining up with TRBD2. Germline V lookup: CDR1 SGHAT, CDR2 FQNNGV. V lost 7 bases, J lost 6 bases, and 9 bases stayed unmatched. This CDR3 is built from 14 residues. The DNA of the CDR3 is TGTGCCAGCACCGGGACTAGATTATCCGATACGCAGTATTTT. Translation gives CASTGTRLSDTQYF.

This rearrangement joins TRBV3-1 to TRBJ2-2, with a possible D match to TRBD1 (5 bases). The V gene lost 1 base and the J gene lost 6 bases, with 9 bases spanning the gap. The CDR3 extends over 14 amino acids. Germline lookup yields CDR1 LGHDT and CDR2 YNNKEL (reference sequence). CDR3 nucleotides: TGTGCCAGCAGCCAAGCCAGGGTTGCCGGGGAGCTGTTTTTT. It is translated as CASSQARVAGELFF.

This clonotype was seen repeatedly, ten times or more. V usage is TRBV27 and J usage is TRBJ1-6, with 7 bases identical to TRBD1. The CDR3 consists of 17 residues. Germline values: CDR1 MNHEY, CDR2 SMNVEV (reference sequence). J gave up 7 bases and V 4 bases, and 13 bases lay outside the gene matches. The CDR3 nucleotides are TGTGCCAGCAGTTGGGCCAGGGGGAAGGGCTCGAATTCACCCCTCCACTTT. Residues: CASSWARGKGSNSPLHF.

This clonotype occurred a few times. The chain combines TRBV5-1 with TRBJ2-2; 12 bases line up with TRBD2. This CDR3 comprises 16 residues. Looked up from germline, CDR1 is SGHRS and CDR2 is YFSETQ. Unmatched junction bases numbered 2, after V lost 0 bases and J lost 5 bases. CDR3: CASSLAGTSGTGELFF. The CDR3 DNA reads as TGCGCCAGCAGCTTGGCCGGGACTAGCGGGACCGGGGAGCTGTTTTTT.

This clonotype occurred many times. The chain employs TRBV6-5 and TRBJ2-5; maybe TRBD1 (6 bases). The CDR3 is made up of 15 amino acids. Trimming cost V 5 bases and J 1 base, with 14 bases left between them. Germline lookup yields CDR1 MNHEY and CDR2 SVGAGI. This CDR3 reads CASSPSRDTQETQYF. CDR3 in DNA: TGTGCCAGCAGTCCATCCCGGGACACCCAAGAGACCCAGTACTTC.